This TCR beta chain appears in the sequencing data of a study of T cell repertoires in aging, cancer and after chemotherapy. The overall study: Glioblastoma patients receiving temozolomide-based therapy gave paired samples before and after chemotherapy.

Multiplex touch-down PCR with TRB-A/B primers amplified rearranged V-D-J TRB sequences. Each CDR3 protein is one row after TCRdb ran MiXCR on the multiplex PCR reads. Of 5,000 or so distinct CDR3 sequences listed, roughly 26% were seen once; the top ten hold 30% to 35%. Peripheral blood genomic DNA, not sorted cells or RNA, was the template. General study points: These repertoire data do not allow conclusions about immunological memory after chemotherapy. Healthy donors lost TCR diversity with age mainly through richness, cancer patients through richness and evenness. Rebound thymic output was suggested by rising median generation probability during chemotherapy in each cancer cohort.

Per the germline V gene, CDR1 is SGHRS and CDR2 is YFSETQ. This CDR3 has 16 residues. The sample holds one count of this clonotype. Its antigen remains unknown. One end of the junction fails to match germline, which may point to a read error. The source is a human donor with a solid tumor. The specimen was blood. This chain uses TRBV5-1 with TRBJ1-5; D possibly corresponds to TRBD1 (5 bases). In nucleotides, the CDR3 is TGCGCCAGCAGCCCTATGGGACTTAATAGCAATCAGCCCCTGCATTTT. Protein sequence: CASSPMGLNSNQPLHF.